A single sample gave rise to the 11 T cell receptor beta chains below, sequenced in a study of control samples from healthy donors and cancer patients. The repertoire was sequenced with immunoSEQ multiplex PCR; TCRdb's copy has only in-frame clones and lacks some. The sample contains about 89,000 clones, more than 75% of which appear only once. Sequences were obtained from blood. These receptors came from a woman aged 40 to 50 in good health.

The genes are TRBV3-1 (or the pseudogene TRBV3-2) and TRBJ2-7, with D tentatively TRBD1 or TRBD2 (6 bases each). Germline V gives CDR1 LGHDT, CDR2 YNNKEL (reference sequence). V shed 5 bases and J shed 3 bases, with 17 bases lying between them. The CDR3 is 15 residues long. This CDR3 reads CASSLRLGGIYEQYF. For the CDR3, the DNA is TGTGCCAGCAGCTTACGTCTAGGGGGGATCTACGAGCAGTACTTC.

This clone occurred once. The chain employs TRBV9 and TRBJ2-1; D gene ambiguous. The CDR3 contains 14 residues. The V end was cut by 4 bases, the J end by 8 bases, with 16 bases between. Germline-derived CDR1 and CDR2 are SGDLS and YYNGEE. CDR3 nucleotides: TGTGCCAGCAGCCGGTCCGCATATAAGGATGAGCAGTTCTTC. Residues: CASSRSAYKDEQFF.

This chain links TRBV29-1 with TRBJ1-5; D possibly corresponds to TRBD1 (5 bases). The germline V gene encodes CDR1 SQVTM and CDR2 ANQGSEA. This CDR3 is 13 amino acids long. V was clipped by 6 bases and J by 6 bases, with 15 bases between them. CDR3 nucleotides: TGCAGCGTCGGTTGGGGGGTCGGTCAGCCCCAGCATTTT. Translated: CSVGWGVGQPQHF.

This clone came up once. V usage is TRBV19 and J usage is TRBJ2-2, with TRBD1 matching over 9 bases. The germline V gene has CDR1 LNHDA and CDR2 SQIVND (reference sequence). The V segment lost 3 bases and the J segment 7 bases; nucleotides outside the gene matches: 9. The CDR3 is made up of 16 amino acids. The CDR3 reads CASSMPRDRADGELFF. CDR3 coding DNA: TGTGCCAGTAGTATGCCACGGGACAGGGCGGACGGGGAGCTGTTTTTT.

The CDR3 DNA reads TGTGCCAGCAGCCTCACCCCACTGGCTAATGAAAAACTGTTTTTT. It specifies CASSLTPLANEKLFF. The chain joins TRBV7-3 to TRBJ1-4, with D unclear. The CDR3 extends over 15 amino acids. V gave up 5 bases and J gave up 3 bases, with 13 bases separating them. Per the germline V gene, CDR1 is SGHTA and CDR2 is FQGTGA.

The genes are TRBV5-8 and TRBJ1-2; tentative D call: TRBD1 (6 bases). Germline CDR1 reads SGHTS; CDR2 reads YDEGEE. CDR3 length: 15 residues. V dropped 0 bases and J dropped 4 bases, with 13 bases sitting between them. This CDR3 is CASSLEGGGSYGYTF. The CDR3 nucleotides read TGTGCCAGCAGCTTGGAGGGGGGCGGCTCCTATGGCTACACCTTC.

The rearrangement joins TRBV25-1 to TRBJ2-1; D uncertain. With 4 bases removed from V and 0 bases from J, the gap between germline ends came to 13 bases. CDR1 MGHDK and CDR2 SYGVNS come from the germline V gene. The CDR3 length is 16 residues. The CDR3 DNA follows: TGTGCCAGCAGTGTTCGACAAGACCCCTCCTACAATGAGCAGTTCTTC. It specifies CASSVRQDPSYNEQFF.

In nucleotides, the CDR3 is TGCAGTGCTAGTCCCGCCAACCCGCGGCGGAGTCTGGATACGCAGTATTTT. Amino acid sequence: CSASPANPRRSLDTQYF. The chain combines TRBV20-1 with TRBJ2-3; no clear D gene. Germline V lookup: CDR1 DFQATT, CDR2 SNEGSKA (reference sequence). V shed 3 bases and J shed 6 bases, with 25 bases lying between them. The CDR3 loop spans 17 amino acids.

V and J are TRBV3-1 (or the pseudogene TRBV3-2) and TRBJ1-1; TRBD1 might be the D (6 bases). Trimming took 3 bases from V and 0 from J, leaving 11 bases between them. Germline CDR1 is LGHDT and CDR2 is YNNKEL (reference sequence). This CDR3 has 15 residues. The CDR3 DNA follows: TGTGCCAGCAGCCACCGACAGGCTCTGAACACTGAAGCTTTCTTT. It is translated as CASSHRQALNTEAFF.

This chain uses TRBV5-5 with TRBJ2-3, with 9 nucleotides matching TRBD2. CDR3 length equals 16 residues. Unmatched junction bases numbered 7, after V lost 3 bases and J lost 2 bases. The germline CDR1 and CDR2 sequences are SGHKS and YYEKEE (reference sequence). This chain's CDR3 is CASSSRLAVDTDTQYF. The CDR3 DNA reads TGTGCCAGCAGCTCTCGACTAGCGGTAGACACAGATACGCAGTATTTT.

This chain links TRBV2 with TRBJ1-1; D perhaps matches TRBD1 (6 bases). This CDR3 is built from 13 residues. The V and J ends lost 6 bases and 5 bases respectively, with 13 bases between them. Germline V CDR1 and CDR2: SNHLY, FYNNEI. This CDR3 is CASRGASGTEAFF. CDR3 coding DNA: TGTGCCAGCAGGGGGGCTAGTGGGACTGAAGCTTTCTTT.